These T cell receptor beta chains were read from a single sample in a study of PD-1 blockade in mismatch repair-deficient tumors. Clones were read by immunoSEQ multiplex PCR, and TCRdb kept only the in-frame ones, dropping some. There are roughly 110,000 clones in the sample; more than 60% occur only once, and roughly 4.8% lies in the top ten. The material sequenced was peripheral blood, taken about 60 weeks after starting pembrolizumab. The receptor set was obtained from an adult with mismatch repair-deficient cancer. Each CDR3 is given with its conserved first and last residue.

>TRBV10-3|15|TRBJ1-2
CAISEGAGSFYGYTF
>TRBV5-1|16|TRBJ1-1
CASSVTREAVNTEAFF
>TRBV9|14|TRBJ2-5
CASSVGRLAGDQYF
>TRBV19|14|TRBJ2-2
CASSFQWNTGELFF
>TRBV6-5|14|TRBJ2-1
CATRLHDSYNEQFF
>TRBV13|15|TRBJ2-5
CASSPRGRGQETQYF
>TRBV19|16|TRBJ1-3
CASSISGTYSGNTIYF
>TRBV19|12|TRBJ2-3
CASSMYGDTQYF
>TRBV2|12|TRBJ2-3
CASSELTDTQYF
>TRBV4-1|16|TRBJ2-7
CASSQGRTSGTYEQYF
>TRBV19|14|TRBJ2-1
CASSIRSGSTEQFF
>TRBV14|13|TRBJ2-7
CASSQTGLYEQYF
>TRBV28|11|TRBJ2-7
CASSLDHEQYF
>TRBV4-2|14|TRBJ1-2
CASSQDSDRGGYTF
>TRBV5-1|16|TRBJ2-3
CASSLMNGRAGDTQYF